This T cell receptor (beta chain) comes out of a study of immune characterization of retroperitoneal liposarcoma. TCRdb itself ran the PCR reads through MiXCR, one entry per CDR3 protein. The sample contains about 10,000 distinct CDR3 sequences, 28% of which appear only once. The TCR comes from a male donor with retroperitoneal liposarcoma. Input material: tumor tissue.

The chain's CDR3 is CASSYSLQGEGYTF. For the CDR3, the DNA is TGTGCCAGCAGTTACTCGTTACAGGGTGAGGGCTACACCTTC. V usage is TRBV6-6 and J usage is TRBJ1-2; tentative D call: TRBD1 (6 bases). This CDR3 spans 14 amino acids. Germline V gene sequence: CDR1 MNHNY, CDR2 SVGAGI (reference sequence). V was pared by 0 bases and J by 8 bases, with 13 bases between.